The clone carrying this T cell receptor (beta chain) was picked up a small number of times. Sequenced by immunoSEQ multiplex PCR; TCRdb stores in-frame clones only, minus some. The sample has about 140,000 clones; over 75% are singletons. These data come from a study of cytotoxic CD8 clonotypes in ibrutinib-treated CLL. The germline CDR1 and CDR2 sequences are SGHRS and YFSETQ. The germline V and J ends were trimmed by 4 bases and 0 bases, with 7 bases remaining between them. The CDR3 runs to 13 residues. Sequencing was performed on PBMCs, taken after 36 months of ibrutinib treatment. The receptor was isolated from a human donor with chronic lymphocytic leukemia. V gene TRBV5-1 combines with J gene TRBJ1-2; unclear D gene. The DNA for the CDR3 is TGCGCCAGCAGCGACCCTCCTAACTATGGCTACACCTTC. Protein product: CASSDPPNYGYTF.